This paragraph covers one T cell receptor beta chain sequence. These data originate in a study of blood T cell repertoires in COVID-19. Grouping used clinical history reported by participants in a survey and questionnaire. CDR3 length: 15 residues. With 5 bases clipped from V and 4 bases from J, the junction kept 4 bases outside the gene matches. Looked up from germline, CDR1 is SGHTA and CDR2 is FQGNSA. The data were produced by immunoSEQ multiplex PCR, yet TCRdb's version contains in-frame clones alone and is incomplete. The sample includes 250,000 or so clones, less than 95% of them seen just once.

Sequenced sample: PBMCs or T cells enriched from blood (not recorded which). The chain has TRBV7-2 and TRBJ2-7, with 14 bases lining up with TRBD2. The TCR comes from a man aged 40-49 years who had been exposed to COVID-19. The CDR3 sequence is CASSLGTSGGYEQYF. The CDR3 coding sequence is TGTGCCAGCAGCCTTGGGACTAGCGGGGGTTACGAGCAGTACTTC.